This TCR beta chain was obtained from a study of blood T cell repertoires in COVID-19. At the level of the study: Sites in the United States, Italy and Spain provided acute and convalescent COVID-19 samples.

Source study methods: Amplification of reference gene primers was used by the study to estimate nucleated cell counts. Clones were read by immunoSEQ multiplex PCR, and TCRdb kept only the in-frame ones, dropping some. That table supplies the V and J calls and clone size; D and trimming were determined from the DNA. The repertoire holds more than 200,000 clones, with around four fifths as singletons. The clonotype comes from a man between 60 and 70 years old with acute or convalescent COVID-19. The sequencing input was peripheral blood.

The CDR3: CASSPRGTDTQYF. The CDR3 bases are TGTGCCAGCAGCCCGCGGGGCACAGATACGCAGTATTTT. The chain couples TRBV27 to TRBJ2-3; TRBD2 is a possible D gene (5 bases). Germline CDR1 MNHEY, CDR2 SMNVEV (reference sequence). The CDR3 runs 13 residues. With 6 bases removed from V and 1 base from J, the gap between germline ends came to 8 bases.